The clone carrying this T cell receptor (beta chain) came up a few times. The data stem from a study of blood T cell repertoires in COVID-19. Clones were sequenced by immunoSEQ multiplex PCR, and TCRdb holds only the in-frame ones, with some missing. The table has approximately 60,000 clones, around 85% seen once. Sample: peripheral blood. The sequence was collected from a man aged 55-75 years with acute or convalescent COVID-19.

In DNA, the CDR3 is TGTGCCAGCAGCGTAGATGTCGTAAACACTGAAGCTTTCTTT. Translation gives CASSVDVVNTEAFF. The chain links TRBV9 to TRBJ1-1; D is undetermined. The V gene's germline CDR1 is SGDLS and CDR2 YYNGEE. The CDR3 has 14 residues. The V gene lost 0 bases and the J gene lost 2 bases, with 8 bases spanning the gap.